These 17 T cell receptor beta chains were sequenced from one sample in a study of beta chain features in type 1 diabetes. The entirety of the isolated RNA underwent reverse transcription, so expressed TCRB transcripts were sequenced. The repertoire was sequenced with immunoSEQ multiplex PCR; TCRdb's copy has only in-frame clones and lacks some. The sample holds about 320,000 clones, 14% seen once. Sequenced: central memory CD4+ T cells from blood. Receptors originate from a man aged 30-40 years in good health.

This clone turned up a few times. This chain links TRBV19 with TRBJ2-5; D possibly corresponds to TRBD1 (6 bases). Trimming stripped 3 bases from V and 1 base from J, with 12 bases between. This CDR3 is 15 amino acids long. Per germline, CDR1 LNHDA and CDR2 SQIVND (reference sequence). CDR3 nucleotides: TGTGCCAGTAGTATGATACAGGGTTTCCAAGAGACCCAGTACTTC. Translated: CASSMIQGFQETQYF. The variable domain in full, completed from reference TRBV19 and TRBJ2-5, reads DGGITQSPKYLFRKEGQNVTLSCEQNLNHDAMYWYRQDPGQGLRLIYYSQIVNDFQKGDIAEGYSVSREKKESFPLTVTSAQKNPTAFYLCASSMIQGFQETQYFGPGTRLLVL.

V gene TRBV11-3 combines with J gene TRBJ1-6; no definite D call. The CDR3 is 13 residues long. The ends were cut back, 2 bases at V and 11 bases at J, with 10 bases in the middle. The germline V gene has CDR1 SGHNT and CDR2 YENEEA. The DNA for the CDR3 is TGTGCCAGCAGCTTACCGGGAGCGACACCCCTCCACTTT. This codes for CASSLPGATPLHF.

The chain joins TRBV4-1 to TRBJ1-6; 7 bases are a match to TRBD1. CDR1 MGHRA and CDR2 YSYEKL come from the germline V gene. Trimming took 5 bases from V and 7 from J; bases not matched to a gene: 5. The CDR3 covers 14 residues. The CDR3, as DNA: TGCGCCAGCAGCTCCGGGACAGTAAATTCACCCCTCCACTTT. The encoded protein is CASSSGTVNSPLHF.

The sample holds a few counts of this clone. CDR3: CASSLLGSGSYNEQFF. Written as DNA, the CDR3 is TGTGCCAGCAGCTTGCTTGGTTCTGGCTCCTACAATGAGCAGTTCTTC. The gene calls are TRBV5-5 and TRBJ2-1; the D is unclear. The V end was cut by 1 base, the J end by 0 bases, with 11 bases between. The germline CDR1 and CDR2 sequences are SGHKS and YYEKEE (reference sequence). The CDR3 consists of 16 residues.

This clone occurred many times. The chain is built from TRBV7-2 and TRBJ1-2, with 12 bases that match TRBD1. The CDR3 loop spans 17 amino acids. J was trimmed by 7 bases and V by 3 bases; bases with no gene match: 12. Germline CDR1 and CDR2: SGHTA and FQGNSA. CDR3 DNA sequence: TGTGCCAGCAGCTTGGCCGGGGGACAGGGGGCGTCCCGTGGCTACACCTTC. Its protein is CASSLAGGQGASRGYTF.

This clone was counted a few times. The CDR3 coding sequence is TGTGCCAGCAGTTACCTCCAGAACACCGGGGAGCTGTTTTTT. Translating it yields CASSYLQNTGELFF. The chain uses TRBV6-5 and TRBJ2-2; D gene ambiguous. This CDR3 has 14 residues. Trimming removed 2 bases at V and 1 base at J, with 5 bases between. The germline CDR1 and CDR2 sequences are MNHEY and SVGAGI.

The chain couples TRBV6-5 to TRBJ1-5; D remains unclear. Germline values: CDR1 MNHEY, CDR2 SVGAGI. Deletions cut 5 bases from V and 5 bases from J, with 10 bases between. This CDR3 is 13 amino acids long. The CDR3 region has the DNA TGTGCCAGCAGTGACGGAACTTATCAGCCCCAGCATTTT. Translation gives CASSDGTYQPQHF.

The chain links TRBV7-3 to TRBJ2-3; TRBD2 aligns across 11 bases. V gave up 4 bases and J gave up 4 bases; unmatched junction bases: 13. Germline V gene lookup returns CDR1 SGHTA and CDR2 FQGTGA. CDR3 length: 18 amino acids. The CDR3 sequence: CASSSIAGGPSGADTQYF. The CDR3 region has the DNA TGTGCCAGCAGCTCAATAGCGGGAGGGCCCTCGGGAGCAGATACGCAGTATTTT.

This clone occurred a few times. The chain uses TRBV4-3 and TRBJ1-1; D is unclear. Germline CDR1 and CDR2: LGHNA and YSLEER. The CDR3 has 14 amino acids. Trimming cost V 3 bases and J 5 bases, with 13 bases left between them. The CDR3 is CASSQPTVGTEAFF. CDR3 coding DNA: TGCGCCAGCAGCCAGCCTACAGTAGGAACTGAAGCTTTCTTT.

This clone was picked up a small number of times. The gene calls are TRBV6-5 and TRBJ2-7; D ambiguous. V was shortened by 4 bases and J by 5 bases, with 12 bases between the two germline ends. Per germline, CDR1 MNHEY and CDR2 SVGAGI. The CDR3 runs 13 residues. The CDR3 bases are TGTGCCAGCAGTTCGGACGCCGACGACGAGCAGTACTTC. This translates into CASSSDADDEQYF.

With respect to this clone: Relative to the germline gene, one junction end is altered; a read error may explain this. V is TRBV30 and J is TRBJ2-2, with D perhaps TRBD1 (6 bases). The germline V gene encodes CDR1 GTSNPN and CDR2 SVGIG (reference sequence). This CDR3 has 12 residues. The CDR3 is CGGQAKNGELVF. The CDR3 DNA reads TGTGGGGGGCAAGCCAAAAACGGGGAGCTGGTTTTT.

This clone was picked up a small number of times. This chain uses TRBV5-6 with TRBJ2-6, with D perhaps TRBD1 or TRBD2 (5 bases each). The CDR3 loop spans 14 amino acids. V lost 5 bases, J lost 3 bases, and 9 bases lay in between. Germline V gene data show CDR1 as SGHDT and CDR2 as YYEEEE. The CDR3 is CASSRGVGANVLTF. DNA of the CDR3: TGTGCCAGCAGTCGAGGGGTTGGGGCCAACGTCCTGACTTTC.

This rearrangement joins TRBV2 to TRBJ2-7, with TRBD2 identical over 10 bases. Germline trimming cut 6 bases from V and 2 bases from J; bases unmatched to any gene: 7. CDR3 length equals 15 residues. CDR1 is SNHLY and CDR2 is FYNNEI in the germline V gene. In DNA, the CDR3 is TGTGCCAGCAGAAGGACTAGCGGAGGCCCCTACGAGCAGTACGTC. Its translation: CASRRTSGGPYEQYV.

This chain uses TRBV6-5 with TRBJ2-2; weak D call: TRBD2 (5 bases). Between the trimmed V and J ends, which lost 5 bases and 8 bases, there was a span of 12 bases. The CDR3 contains 13 residues. Germline V CDR1 and CDR2: MNHEY, SVGAGI. In DNA, the CDR3 is TGTGCCAGCAGTGACGGGATTAGAGGGGAGCTGTTTTTT. Translation gives CASSDGIRGELFF.

This clone was picked up a small number of times. This sequence joins TRBV7-2 and TRBJ1-2; TRBD1 matches 7 bases. Germline V gene lookup returns CDR1 SGHTA and CDR2 FQGNSA. With V trimmed by 5 bases and J by 2 bases, 2 bases remained unmatched. The CDR3 covers 13 residues. CDR3 loop: CASSPTGNYGYTF. CDR3 nucleotide sequence: TGTGCCAGCAGCCCGACAGGGAACTATGGCTACACCTTC.

This clone has only a few counts. The junction differs from germline at one of its ends, possibly a read error. The chain links TRBV6-1 to TRBJ2-7; D perhaps matches TRBD2 (5 bases). The germline CDR1 and CDR2 sequences are MNHNS and SASEGT. The CDR3 runs 11 residues. The CDR3 protein is CASRDRQVANF. The CDR3 DNA sequence: TGTGCCAGCAGGGACCGTCAGGTAGCGAACTTC.

This chain connects TRBV5-4 to TRBJ2-5; 9 nucleotides line up with TRBD2. The germline gives CDR1 SGHNT, CDR2 YYREEE (reference sequence). The J segment lost 5 bases and the V segment lost 2 bases, leaving 7 bases of the junction unmatched. The length of the CDR3 is 15 residues. In nucleotides, the CDR3 is TGTGCCAGCAGCTTTGGTAGCGGGGGTCGGGAGACCCAGTACTTC. It translates to CASSFGSGGRETQYF.